This T cell receptor beta chain was obtained from a study of blood T cell repertoires in COVID-19. All enrollees were about 18 to 89 years old and from about two dozen US areas. Cohort assignment relied on participant-reported clinical history. Authors' data handling: Quantification of nucleated cells was approximated via reference gene primer amplification. Only in-frame clones appear in the TCRdb table, and some are missing; sequencing was by immunoSEQ multiplex PCR. The V and J calls and clone size come from that table; D and trimming were worked out from the DNA. In the table there are 190,000 or so clones, more than 75% of which are singletons. With 6 bases removed from V and 6 bases from J, the gap between germline ends came to 14 bases. The V gene's germline CDR1 is SNHLY and CDR2 FYNNEI. The CDR3 loop spans 14 amino acids.

The chain couples TRBV2 to TRBJ2-2, with D possibly matching TRBD2 (6 bases). The sequence was obtained from a woman in her thirties who had recovered from COVID-19. Sequencing was done on a sample of PBMCs or T cells enriched from blood (not recorded which). CDR3 DNA sequence: TGTGCCAGCAGGTTAGATGGGACTTCCGGGGAGCTGTTTTTT. It encodes CASRLDGTSGELFF.